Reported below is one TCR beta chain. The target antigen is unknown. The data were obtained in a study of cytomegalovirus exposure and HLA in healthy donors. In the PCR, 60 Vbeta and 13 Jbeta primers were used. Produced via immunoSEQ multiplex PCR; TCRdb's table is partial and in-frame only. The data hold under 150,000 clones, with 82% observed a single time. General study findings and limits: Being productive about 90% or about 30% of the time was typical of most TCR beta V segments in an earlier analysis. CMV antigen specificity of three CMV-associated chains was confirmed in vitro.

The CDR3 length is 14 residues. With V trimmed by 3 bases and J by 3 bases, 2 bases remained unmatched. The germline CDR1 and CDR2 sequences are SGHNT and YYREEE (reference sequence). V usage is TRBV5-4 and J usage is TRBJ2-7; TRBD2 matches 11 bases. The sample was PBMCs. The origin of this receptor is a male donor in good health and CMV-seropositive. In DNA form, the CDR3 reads TGTGCCAGCAGCTCGGGACTAGCGGACTACGAGCAGTACTTC. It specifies CASSSGLADYEQYF.